This T cell receptor (beta chain) was recorded in a study of blood T cell repertoires in COVID-19. Across the study: Spain, Italy and the United States supplied samples that represented acute and convalescent COVID-19. The cDNA or gDNA used as material had been derived from T cells, B-cell-depleted T cells, or PBMCs.

The authors' processing: Cell counts per sample came from amplifying reference gene primers. The protocol was immunoSEQ multiplex PCR, while the TCRdb copy is restricted to in-frame clones and leaves out a portion. V and J calls plus clone size are reproduced from that table; the DNA served to infer D and trimming. Among more than 75,000 clones listed, approximately 88% were seen once. Germline V lookup: CDR1 SGHRS, CDR2 YFSETQ. CDR3 length equals 15 residues. V shed 0 bases and J 4 bases; nucleotides not matched to a gene: 4. The sequenced material came from peripheral blood. This clonotype was sampled from a human donor in a cohort sampled during active COVID-19. The rearrangement joins TRBV5-1 to TRBJ2-1, with 7 bases that match TRBD2. Here the CDR3 DNA reads TGCGCCAGCAGCTTGGAACCTAGCGGATACAATGAGCAGTTCTTC. Translated, it gives CASSLEPSGYNEQFF.